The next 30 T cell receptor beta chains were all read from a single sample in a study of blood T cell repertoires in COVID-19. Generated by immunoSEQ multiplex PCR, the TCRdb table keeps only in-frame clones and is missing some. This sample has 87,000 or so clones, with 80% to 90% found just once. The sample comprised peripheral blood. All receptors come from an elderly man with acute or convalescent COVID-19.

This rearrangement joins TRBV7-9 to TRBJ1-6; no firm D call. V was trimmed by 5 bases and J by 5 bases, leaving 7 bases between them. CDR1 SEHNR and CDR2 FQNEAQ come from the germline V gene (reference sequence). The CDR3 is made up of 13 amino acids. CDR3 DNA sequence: TGTGCCAGCAGCCAAATTCATAATTCACCCCTCCACTTT. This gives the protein CASSQIHNSPLHF.

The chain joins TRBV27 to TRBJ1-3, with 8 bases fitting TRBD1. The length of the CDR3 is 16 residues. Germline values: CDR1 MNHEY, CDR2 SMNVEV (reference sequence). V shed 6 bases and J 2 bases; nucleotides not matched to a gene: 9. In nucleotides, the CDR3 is TGTGCCAGCAGGGGGTATGACAGGGGCCCTGGAAACACCATATATTTT. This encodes CASRGYDRGPGNTIYF.

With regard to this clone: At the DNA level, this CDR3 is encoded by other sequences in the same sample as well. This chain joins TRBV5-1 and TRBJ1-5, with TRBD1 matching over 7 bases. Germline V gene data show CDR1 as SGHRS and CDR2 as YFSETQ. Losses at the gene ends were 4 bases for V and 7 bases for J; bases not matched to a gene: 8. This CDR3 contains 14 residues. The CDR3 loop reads CASSPGQEGQPQHF. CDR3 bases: TGCGCCAGCAGCCCTGGACAGGAGGGACAGCCCCAGCATTTT. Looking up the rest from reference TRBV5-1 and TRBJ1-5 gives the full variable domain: KAGVTQTPRYLIKTRGQQVTLSCSPISGHRSVSWYQQTPGQGLQFLFEYFSETQRNKGNFPGRFSGRQFSNSRSEMNVSTLELGDSALYLCASSPGQEGQPQHFGDGTRLSIL.

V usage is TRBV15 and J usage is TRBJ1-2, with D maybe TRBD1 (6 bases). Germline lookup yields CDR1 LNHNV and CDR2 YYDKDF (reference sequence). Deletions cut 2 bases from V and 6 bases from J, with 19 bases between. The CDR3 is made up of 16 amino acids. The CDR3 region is CATSRRELQGRDGYTF. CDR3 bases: TGTGCCACCAGCAGACGGGAATTACAGGGAAGAGATGGCTACACCTTC.

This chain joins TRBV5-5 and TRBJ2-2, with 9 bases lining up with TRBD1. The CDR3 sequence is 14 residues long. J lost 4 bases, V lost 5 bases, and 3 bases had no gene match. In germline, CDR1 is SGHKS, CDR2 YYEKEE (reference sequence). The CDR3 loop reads CASRWDRATGELFF. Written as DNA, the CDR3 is TGTGCCAGCAGGTGGGACAGGGCCACCGGGGAGCTGTTTTTT.

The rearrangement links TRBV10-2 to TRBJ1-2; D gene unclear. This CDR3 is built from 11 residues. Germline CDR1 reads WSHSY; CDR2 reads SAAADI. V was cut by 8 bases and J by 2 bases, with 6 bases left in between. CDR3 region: CASGSNYGYTF. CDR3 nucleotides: TGCGCCAGCGGCTCCAACTATGGCTACACCTTC.

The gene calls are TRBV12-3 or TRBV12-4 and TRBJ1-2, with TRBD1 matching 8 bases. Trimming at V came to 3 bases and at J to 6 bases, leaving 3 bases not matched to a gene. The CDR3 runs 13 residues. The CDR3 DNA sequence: TGTGCCAGCAGTTTTAACAGGGGGGATGGCTACACCTTC. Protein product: CASSFNRGDGYTF.

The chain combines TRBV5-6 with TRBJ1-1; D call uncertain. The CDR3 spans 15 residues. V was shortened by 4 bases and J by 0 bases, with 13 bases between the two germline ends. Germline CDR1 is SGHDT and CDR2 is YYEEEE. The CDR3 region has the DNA TGTGCCAGCAGCCGGAGGGCCACCATGAACACTGAAGCTTTCTTT. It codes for CASSRRATMNTEAFF.

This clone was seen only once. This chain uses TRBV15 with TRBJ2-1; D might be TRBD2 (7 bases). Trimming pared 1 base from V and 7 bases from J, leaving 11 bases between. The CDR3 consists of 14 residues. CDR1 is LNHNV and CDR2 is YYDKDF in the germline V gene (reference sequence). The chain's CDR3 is CATSRAGGLNEQFF. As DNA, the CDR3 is TGTGCCACCAGCAGAGCGGGGGGCTTAAATGAGCAGTTCTTC.

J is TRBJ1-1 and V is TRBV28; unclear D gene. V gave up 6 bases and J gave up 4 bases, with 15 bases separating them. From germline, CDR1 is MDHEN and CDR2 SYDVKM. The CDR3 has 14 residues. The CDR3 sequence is CASSLSTGGTEAFF. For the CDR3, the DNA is TGTGCCAGCAGCTTAAGCACCGGAGGCACTGAAGCTTTCTTT. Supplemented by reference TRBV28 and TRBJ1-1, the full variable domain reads DVKVTQSSRYLVKRTGEKVFLECVQDMDHENMFWYRQDPGLGLRLIYFSYDVKMKEKGDIPEGYSVSREKKERFSLILESASTNQTSMYLCASSLSTGGTEAFFGQGTRLTVV.

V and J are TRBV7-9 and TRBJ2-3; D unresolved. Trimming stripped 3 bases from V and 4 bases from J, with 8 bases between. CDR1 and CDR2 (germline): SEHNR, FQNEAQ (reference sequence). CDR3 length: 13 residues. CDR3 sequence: CASSFSTPDTQYF. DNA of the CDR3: TGTGCCAGCAGCTTCTCTACCCCAGATACGCAGTATTTT.

CDR3 region: CASSPRTGGTGTEAFF. As DNA, the CDR3 is TGTGCCAGCAGTCCACGGACAGGGGGCACGGGCACTGAAGCTTTCTTT. The chain is built from TRBV6-2 or TRBV6-3 and TRBJ1-1, with 11 positions matching TRBD1. The CDR3 contains 16 residues. CDR1 is MNHEY and CDR2 is SVGEGT in the germline V gene. V trimming: 5 bases; J trimming: 4 bases; junction bases outside the gene matches: 9.

The CDR3 sequence is CATSDSRQGGNQPQHF. CDR3 coding DNA: TGTGCCACCAGTGACTCTCGACAGGGGGGGAATCAGCCCCAGCATTTT. The rearrangement uses TRBV24-1 and TRBJ1-5, with 9 bases identical to TRBD1. CDR3 length: 16 residues. Germline-derived CDR1 and CDR2 are KGHDR and SFDVKD. V shed 4 bases and J 4 bases; nucleotides not matched to a gene: 7.

The CDR3 is CASSLGGNGYTF. DNA for the CDR3: TGTGCCAGCAGCTTAGGAGGTAACGGCTACACCTTC. V gene TRBV11-3 combines with J gene TRBJ1-2; D unclear. V was trimmed by 1 base and J by 8 bases, leaving 8 bases between them. This CDR3 has 12 residues. Germline V gene sequence: CDR1 SGHNT, CDR2 YENEEA.

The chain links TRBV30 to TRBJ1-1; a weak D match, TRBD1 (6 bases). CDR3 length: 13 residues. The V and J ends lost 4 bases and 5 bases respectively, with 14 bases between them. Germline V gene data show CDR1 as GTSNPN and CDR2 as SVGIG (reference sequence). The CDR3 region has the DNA TGTGCCTGGACGTCCCAGGGACAAACTGAAGCTTTCTTT. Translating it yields CAWTSQGQTEAFF.

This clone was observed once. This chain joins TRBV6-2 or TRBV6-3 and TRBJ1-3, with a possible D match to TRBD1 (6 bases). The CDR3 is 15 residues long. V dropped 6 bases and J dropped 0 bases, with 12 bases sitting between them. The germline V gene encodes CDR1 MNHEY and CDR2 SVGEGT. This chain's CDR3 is CASSRDINSGNTIYF. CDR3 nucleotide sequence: TGTGCCAGCAGCCGGGACATAAACTCTGGAAACACCATATATTTT.

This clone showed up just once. CDR3 DNA sequence: TGTGCCAGCAGCTTGGGGTACGGGACAGGGGATGATACCGGGGAGCTGTTTTTT. Translating gives CASSLGYGTGDDTGELFF. This chain uses TRBV5-6 with TRBJ2-2, with 10 bases identical to TRBD1. CDR3 length equals 18 residues. V was pared by 0 bases and J by 5 bases, with 10 bases of the junction left unmatched. The V gene's germline CDR1 is SGHDT and CDR2 YYEEEE.

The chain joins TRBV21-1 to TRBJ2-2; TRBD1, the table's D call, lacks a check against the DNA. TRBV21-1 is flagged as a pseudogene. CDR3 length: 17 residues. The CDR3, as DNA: TGTGCCAGCAGCGCACTGGGGGACAGGAGTTACACCGGGGAGCTGTTTTTT. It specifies CASSALGDRSYTGELFF.

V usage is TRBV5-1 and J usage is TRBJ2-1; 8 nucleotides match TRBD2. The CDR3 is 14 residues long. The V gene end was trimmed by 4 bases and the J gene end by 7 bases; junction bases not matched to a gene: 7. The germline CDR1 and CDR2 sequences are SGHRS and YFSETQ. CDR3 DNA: TGCGCCAGCAGCCCCGGGACTAGTTGGAATGAGCAGTTCTTC. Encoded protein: CASSPGTSWNEQFF.

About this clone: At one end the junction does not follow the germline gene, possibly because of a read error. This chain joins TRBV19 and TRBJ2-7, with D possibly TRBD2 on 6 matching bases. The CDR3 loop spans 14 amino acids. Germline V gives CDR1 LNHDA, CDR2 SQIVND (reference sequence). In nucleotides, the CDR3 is TGTGCCAGTAGTATAGATTGGGACTCCTCCGAGCAGTACTTC. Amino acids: CASSIDWDSSEQYF. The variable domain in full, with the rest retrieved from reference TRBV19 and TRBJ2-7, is DGGITQSPKYLFRKEGQNVTLSCEQNLNHDAMYWYRQDPGQGLRLIYYSQIVNDFQKGDIAEGYSVSREKKESFPLTVTSAQKNPTAFYLCASSIDWDSSEQYFGPGTRLTVT.

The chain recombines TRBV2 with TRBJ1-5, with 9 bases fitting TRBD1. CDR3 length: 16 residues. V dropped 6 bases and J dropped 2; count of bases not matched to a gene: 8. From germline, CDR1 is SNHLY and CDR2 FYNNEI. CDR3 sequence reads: CASRGQGLIGNQPQHF. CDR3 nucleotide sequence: TGTGCCAGCAGGGGACAGGGACTAATCGGCAATCAGCCCCAGCATTTT.

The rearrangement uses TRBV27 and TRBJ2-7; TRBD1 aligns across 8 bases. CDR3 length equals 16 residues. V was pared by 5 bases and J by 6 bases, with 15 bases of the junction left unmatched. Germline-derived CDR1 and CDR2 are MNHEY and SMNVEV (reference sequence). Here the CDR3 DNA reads TGTGCCAGCAGTGTTATTACCGGGACAGGTTCGAGCGAGCAGTACTTC. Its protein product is CASSVITGTGSSEQYF.

CDR3 residues: CASSWGTVYTEAFF. The CDR3 nucleotides read TGCGCCAGCAGCTGGGGGACTGTATATACGGAAGCTTTCTTT. V usage is TRBV5-1 and J usage is TRBJ1-1, with D possibly matching TRBD1 (5 bases). V lost 3 bases and J lost 8, with 17 bases in between. Germline CDR1 reads SGHRS; CDR2 reads YFSETQ. CDR3 size: 14 residues.

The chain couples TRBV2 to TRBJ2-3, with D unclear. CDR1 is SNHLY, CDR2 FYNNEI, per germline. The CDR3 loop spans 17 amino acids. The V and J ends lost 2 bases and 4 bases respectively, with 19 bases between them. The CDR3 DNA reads TGTGCCAGCAGTGAACGATGGAAGCTAGGCATATCAGATACGCAGTATTTT. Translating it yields CASSERWKLGISDTQYF.

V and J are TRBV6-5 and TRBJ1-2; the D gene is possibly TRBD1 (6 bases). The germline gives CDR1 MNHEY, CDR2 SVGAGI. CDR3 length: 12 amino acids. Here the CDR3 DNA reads TGTGCTACCCAACAGGGATCCTATGGCTACACCTTC. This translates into CATQQGSYGYTF.

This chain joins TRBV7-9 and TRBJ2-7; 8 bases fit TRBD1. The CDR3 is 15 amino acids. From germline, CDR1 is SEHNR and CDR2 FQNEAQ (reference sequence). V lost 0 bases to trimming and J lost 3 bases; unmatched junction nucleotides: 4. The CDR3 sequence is CASSLAPTGVYEQYF. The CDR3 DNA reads TGTGCCAGCAGCTTAGCGCCGACAGGGGTCTACGAGCAGTACTTC.

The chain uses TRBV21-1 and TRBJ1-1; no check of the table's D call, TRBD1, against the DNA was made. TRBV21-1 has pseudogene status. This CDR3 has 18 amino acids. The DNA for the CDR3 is TGTGCCAGCAGCAAAAATGGTGAGGACAGAACTATGAACACTGAAGCTTTCTTT. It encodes CASSKNGEDRTMNTEAFF.

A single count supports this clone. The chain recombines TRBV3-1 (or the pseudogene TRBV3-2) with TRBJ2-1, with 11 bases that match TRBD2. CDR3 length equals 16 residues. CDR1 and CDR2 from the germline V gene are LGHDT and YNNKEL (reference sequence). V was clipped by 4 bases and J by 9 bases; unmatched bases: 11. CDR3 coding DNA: TGTGCCAGCAGCCGGAAGATTAGCGGGGGGGCCGGTGAGCAGTTCTTC. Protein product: CASSRKISGGAGEQFF.

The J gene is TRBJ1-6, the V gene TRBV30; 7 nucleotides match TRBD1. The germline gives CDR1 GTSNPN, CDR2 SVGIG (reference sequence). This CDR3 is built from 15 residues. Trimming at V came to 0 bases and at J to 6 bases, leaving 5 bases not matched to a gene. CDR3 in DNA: TGTGCCTGGAGTGTAGGGGGCAGGGGTAATTCACCCCTCCACTTT. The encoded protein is CAWSVGGRGNSPLHF. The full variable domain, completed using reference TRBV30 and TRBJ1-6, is SQTIHQWPATLVQPVGSPLSLECTVEGTSNPNLYWYRQAAGRGLQLLFYSVGIGQISSEVPQNLSASRPQDRQFILSSKKLLLSDSGFYLCAWSVGGRGNSPLHFGNGTRLTVT.

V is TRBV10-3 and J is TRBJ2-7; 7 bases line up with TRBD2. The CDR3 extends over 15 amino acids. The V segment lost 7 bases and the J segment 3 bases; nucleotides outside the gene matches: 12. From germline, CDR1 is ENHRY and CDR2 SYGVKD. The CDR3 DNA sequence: TGTGCCATCACCGTAGGGGCGGGAGTCGTCTACGAGCAGTACTTC. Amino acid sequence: CAITVGAGVVYEQYF.